Listed below are T cell receptor beta chains from one sample, sequenced in a study of blood T cell repertoires in COVID-19. Measured with immunoSEQ multiplex PCR; TCRdb has only the in-frame clones, and not every one. Counted here are under 150,000 clones, roughly 88% occurring once; the ten biggest clones make up more than 7%. Material: peripheral blood. These receptors all come from a woman in her sixties or seventies who had recovered from COVID-19. Both conserved end residues are trimmed from each CDR3. The D gene is left open where the match is weak.

j_call d_call v_call cdr3_aa
TRBJ1-2 . TRBV27 ASSLAGGAKGGYT
TRBJ2-1 . TRBV3-1/TRBV3-2 ASSQDWESEQF
TRBJ1-4 . TRBV19 ASTRGGRPEKLF
TRBJ2-3 TRBD1 TRBV18 ASSPQVRGPVGTDTQY
TRBJ1-4 . TRBV6-2/TRBV6-3 ATSEGGRDEKLF
TRBJ2-7 TRBD2 TRBV12-5 ASGPPGSGISYEQY
TRBJ2-3 TRBD1 TRBV9 ASSVVGQLDTDTQY
TRBJ1-2 TRBD1 TRBV5-5 ASSSQGASSYGYT
TRBJ2-2 TRBD2 TRBV7-8 ASSLARSSGTNTGELF
TRBJ2-7 TRBD1 TRBV6-1 ASSDPRGQGGFEQY
TRBJ2-7 TRBD2 TRBV7-9 ASSYPGGSEQY
TRBJ2-5 TRBD1 TRBV29-1 SVGDRGGETQY